Each of the 28 T cell receptor beta chains below was sequenced from the same sample in a study of blood T cell repertoires in COVID-19. Using immunoSEQ multiplex PCR, the repertoire was profiled, and TCRdb retains in-frame clones only, with some absent. The repertoire holds fewer than 110,000 clones, almost 95% seen once, with approximately 5.8% in the top ten. The source material was peripheral blood. The receptors originated from a man between 50 and 59 years old with active COVID-19.

This chain joins TRBV12-3 or TRBV12-4 and TRBJ1-1; D is uncertain. This CDR3 has 11 residues. The V gene lost 2 bases and the J gene lost 11 bases, with 9 bases spanning the gap. The DNA for the CDR3 is TGTGCCAGCAGTTTAAGCGTCGACGCTTTCTTT. This encodes CASSLSVDAFF.

CDR3 in DNA: TGTGCCAGCCAACTCGGGTCGCAAGAGACCCAGTACTTC. It specifies CASQLGSQETQYF. The rearrangement joins TRBV5-4 to TRBJ2-5; D is undetermined. Germline CDR1 is SGHNT and CDR2 is YYREEE (reference sequence). Trimming took 7 bases from V and 2 from J, leaving 12 bases between them. The CDR3 extends over 13 amino acids.

This clone was recorded a few times. This chain links TRBV5-1 with TRBJ1-3; D unresolved. CDR3 length equals 14 residues. V was cut by 0 bases and J by 0 bases, with 4 bases left in between. Germline V gene lookup returns CDR1 SGHRS and CDR2 YFSETQ. The CDR3 region has the DNA TGCGCCAGCAGCTTGGGTAGCTCTGGAAACACCATATATTTT. Translating it yields CASSLGSSGNTIYF.

The V gene is TRBV11-3, the J gene TRBJ2-3; 10 bases align to TRBD1. This CDR3 has 14 amino acids. Trimming took 5 bases from V and 6 from J; bases not matched to a gene: 5. From germline, CDR1 is SGHNT and CDR2 YENEEA. The CDR3 DNA follows: TGTGCCAGCAGCCTCGGGACAGGGGTCGATACGCAGTATTTT. The encoded protein is CASSLGTGVDTQYF. Supplemented by reference TRBV11-3 and TRBJ2-3, the full variable domain reads EAGVVQSPRYKIIEKKQPVAFWCNPISGHNTLYWYLQNLGQGPELLIRYENEEAVDDSQLPKDRFSAERLKGVDSTLKIQPAELGDSAVYLCASSLGTGVDTQYFGPGTRLTVL.

This chain links TRBV7-2 with TRBJ1-1; 9 bases line up with TRBD1. The CDR3 is made up of 16 amino acids. V trimming: 5 bases; J trimming: 5 bases; junction bases outside the gene matches: 12. Germline CDR1 is SGHTA and CDR2 is FQGNSA. CDR3 sequence reads: CASSLLTGGAGTEAFF. In nucleotides, the CDR3 is TGTGCCAGCAGCCTACTTACAGGGGGCGCGGGGACTGAAGCTTTCTTT. The full variable domain, in which reference TRBV7-2 and TRBJ1-1 provide the parts outside the CDR3, is GAGVSQSPSNKVTEKGKDVELRCDPISGHTALYWYRQSLGQGLEFLIYFQGNSAPDKSGLPSDRFSAERTGGSVSTLTIQRTQQEDSAVYLCASSLLTGGAGTEAFFGQGTRLTVV.

This clone was recorded a few times. This sequence joins TRBV2 and TRBJ2-2, with TRBD2 matching over 11 bases. Germline V lookup: CDR1 SNHLY, CDR2 FYNNEI. Unmatched junction bases numbered 6, after V lost 7 bases and J lost 5 bases. CDR3 size: 15 residues. The CDR3 here is CASTLAGGKTGELFF. CDR3 nucleotides: TGTGCCAGCACCCTAGCGGGAGGAAAGACCGGGGAGCTGTTTTTT.

J is TRBJ2-1 and V is TRBV5-1; 11 nucleotides line up with TRBD2. V lost 4 bases to trimming and J lost 7 bases; unmatched junction nucleotides: 13. The CDR3 spans 17 residues. Germline loops: CDR1 SGHRS, CDR2 YFSETQ. CDR3 amino acids: CASSRDRSGRAMNEQFF. DNA of the CDR3: TGCGCCAGCAGCAGAGATCGTAGCGGGAGGGCCATGAATGAGCAGTTCTTC.

The V and J genes are TRBV5-1 and TRBJ2-1; unclear D gene. CDR1 and CDR2 (germline): SGHRS, YFSETQ. The length of the CDR3 is 15 residues. V was cut by 2 bases and J by 0 bases, with 9 bases left in between. CDR3 coding DNA: TGCGCCAGCAGCTTAGCTGCGAGCTCCTACAATGAGCAGTTCTTC. Its translation is CASSLAASSYNEQFF. Filled out from reference TRBV5-1 and TRBJ2-1, the complete variable domain reads KAGVTQTPRYLIKTRGQQVTLSCSPISGHRSVSWYQQTPGQGLQFLFEYFSETQRNKGNFPGRFSGRQFSNSRSEMNVSTLELGDSALYLCASSLAASSYNEQFFGPGTRLTVL.

The chain employs TRBV7-6 and TRBJ1-2, with TRBD1 matching 7 bases. The CDR3 consists of 16 residues. V trimming: 5 bases; J trimming: 1 base; junction bases outside the gene matches: 10. The germline gives CDR1 SGHVS, CDR2 FNYEAQ. CDR3 sequence: CASSLGIGTDNYGYTF. Here the CDR3 DNA reads TGTGCCAGCAGCCTAGGGATCGGGACAGATAACTATGGCTACACCTTC.

The rearrangement joins TRBV19 to TRBJ1-4, with D unclear. The CDR3 is 14 residues long. CDR1 LNHDA and CDR2 SQIVND come from the germline V gene (reference sequence). The V gene lost 5 bases and the J gene lost 0 bases, with 7 bases spanning the gap. CDR3 bases: TGTGCCAGTAGTCGGTATGCAACTAATGAAAAACTGTTTTTT. Translated, it gives CASSRYATNEKLFF.

The chain couples TRBV6-5 to TRBJ1-1, with TRBD1 matching 9 bases. Losses at the gene ends were 5 bases for V and 5 bases for J; bases not matched to a gene: 6. CDR3 length: 14 amino acids. Germline V gene sequence: CDR1 MNHEY, CDR2 SVGAGI. The chain's CDR3 is CASSRDRGRTEAFF. As DNA, the CDR3 is TGTGCCAGCAGTCGTGACAGGGGGAGGACTGAAGCTTTCTTT.

The chain carries TRBV28 and TRBJ1-5, with TRBD1 as a possible D gene (5 bases). Between the trimmed V and J ends, which lost 1 base and 12 bases, there was a span of 19 bases. This CDR3 contains 15 residues. Per the germline V gene, CDR1 is MDHEN and CDR2 is SYDVKM. The CDR3 coding sequence is TGTGCCAGCAGTTTATCAACGGTGGGGGGGATGAACCAGCATTTT. Translating it yields CASSLSTVGGMNQHF.

This sequence joins TRBV5-1 and TRBJ2-2; 11 bases align to TRBD1. The CDR3 has 15 amino acids. The trim removed 3 bases at V and 6 bases at J, leaving 4 bases unmatched. From germline, CDR1 is SGHRS and CDR2 YFSETQ. This CDR3 is CASSYSGQGAGELFF. CDR3 DNA: TGCGCCAGCAGCTATTCGGGACAGGGGGCCGGGGAGCTGTTTTTT.

The V call is TRBV5-1, the J call TRBJ1-4; no clear D gene. CDR3 length: 14 residues. V lost 3 bases to trimming and J lost 4 bases, with 10 bases between them. CDR1 is SGHRS and CDR2 is YFSETQ in the germline V gene. The CDR3 coding sequence is TGCGCCAGCAGCTCGACAAGTAGTAATGAAAAACTGTTTTTT. Translating it yields CASSSTSSNEKLFF.

This chain uses TRBV30 with TRBJ2-5; D call uncertain. CDR3 length: 13 residues. Germline V CDR1 and CDR2: GTSNPN, SVGIG (reference sequence). Trimming took off 4 bases at V and 5 bases at J, with 14 bases between the two ends. CDR3 DNA: TGTGCCTGGACCCGAGGAACTCTTGAGACCCAGTACTTC. Encoded protein: CAWTRGTLETQYF.

This sequence joins TRBV18 and TRBJ1-2; 7 bases agree with TRBD1. After removal of 3 bases from V and 8 bases from J, the junction contained 12 bases not matched to a gene. Germline CDR1 is KGHSH and CDR2 is LQKENI. The CDR3 is made up of 15 amino acids. CDR3 sequence: CASSPGQDRLYGYTF. CDR3 coding DNA: TGTGCCAGCTCACCCGGACAGGACAGGCTGTACGGCTACACCTTC.

Remarks on this clone: One end of the junction does not line up with germline, which may come from a read error. CDR3 nucleotides: TGTGCCAGCAGTTACCCCTCGGACAGGGTGAGATTGCACTTC. Residues: CASSYPSDRVRLHF. The rearrangement joins TRBV6-6 to TRBJ2-5, with 8 positions matching TRBD1. Germline values: CDR1 MNHNY, CDR2 SVGAGI (reference sequence). The CDR3 sequence is 14 residues long.

This chain links TRBV6-6 with TRBJ2-7; a weak D match, TRBD1 (6 bases). CDR3 length: 15 residues. CDR1 is MNHNY and CDR2 is SVGAGI in the germline V gene (reference sequence). The ends were cut back, 6 bases at V and 2 bases at J, with 17 bases in the middle. The DNA of the CDR3 is TGTGCCAGCAGGGATGACAGGAATCCTCCCTACGAGCAGTACTTC. Its protein product is CASRDDRNPPYEQYF.

This chain links TRBV24-1 with TRBJ2-3; 7 bases map to TRBD1. Trimming took 3 bases from V and 0 from J; bases not matched to a gene: 8. The CDR3 runs to 17 residues. Germline lookup yields CDR1 KGHDR and CDR2 SFDVKD. CDR3: CATSDPRTGFSTDTQYF. In DNA, the CDR3 is TGTGCCACCAGTGATCCCAGGACAGGATTTAGCACAGATACGCAGTATTTT.

The J gene is TRBJ2-3, the V gene TRBV5-4; D is ambiguous. The V gene's germline CDR1 is SGHNT and CDR2 YYREEE (reference sequence). V was clipped by 4 bases and J by 1 base, with 10 bases between them. The CDR3 runs to 14 residues. CDR3 sequence (DNA): TGTGCCAGCAGCGAACCCGGTGGCACAGATACGCAGTATTTT. As protein: CASSEPGGTDTQYF. Based on the CDR3 plus reference TRBV5-4 and TRBJ2-3, the full variable domain is ETGVTQSPTHLIKTRGQQVTLRCSSQSGHNTVSWYQQALGQGPQFIFQYYREEENGRGNFPPRFSGLQFPNYSSELNVNALELDDSALYLCASSEPGGTDTQYFGPGTRLTVL.

The chain couples TRBV20-1 to TRBJ1-1, with 7 nucleotides matching TRBD1. Germline V gives CDR1 DFQATT, CDR2 SNEGSKA (reference sequence). The CDR3 has 11 residues. Germline trimming cut 5 bases from V and 3 bases from J; bases unmatched to any gene: 0. The CDR3 protein is CSAQGDTEAFF. CDR3 nucleotide sequence: TGCAGTGCTCAGGGGGACACTGAAGCTTTCTTT.

The chain recombines TRBV28 with TRBJ1-1, with 8 bases identical to TRBD1. Germline assignment: CDR1 MDHEN and CDR2 SYDVKM. The CDR3 runs to 15 residues. The trim removed 5 bases at V and 1 base at J, leaving 6 bases unmatched. The CDR3 region has the DNA TGTGCCAGCAGTCCAGCGGGACAGGCGAACACTGAAGCTTTCTTT. Its translation is CASSPAGQANTEAFF. The full variable domain, its missing parts supplied by reference TRBV28 and TRBJ1-1, is DVKVTQSSRYLVKRTGEKVFLECVQDMDHENMFWYRQDPGLGLRLIYFSYDVKMKEKGDIPEGYSVSREKKERFSLILESASTNQTSMYLCASSPAGQANTEAFFGQGTRLTVV.

The genes are TRBV3-1 (or the pseudogene TRBV3-2) and TRBJ2-7; 14 bases align to TRBD2. Germline loops: CDR1 LGHDT, CDR2 YNNKEL (reference sequence). The J segment lost 4 bases and the V segment lost 4 bases, leaving 6 bases of the junction unmatched. The CDR3 runs to 16 residues. Here the CDR3 reads CASSPSGTSGRYEQYF. CDR3 nucleotides: TGTGCCAGCAGCCCCTCGGGGACTAGCGGGAGATACGAGCAGTACTTC.

The chain is built from TRBV7-2 and TRBJ2-7; TRBD2 agrees at 16 bases. The V gene end was trimmed by 2 bases and the J gene end by 6 bases; junction bases not matched to a gene: 4. The germline CDR1 and CDR2 sequences are SGHTA and FQGNSA. The CDR3 is 16 residues long. CDR3 in amino acids: CASSLSGLAGGPEQYF. The CDR3 region has the DNA TGTGCCAGCAGCTTATCGGGACTAGCGGGAGGGCCCGAGCAGTACTTC.

This rearrangement joins TRBV7-9 to TRBJ2-3, with D perhaps matching TRBD2 (5 bases). The CDR3 totals 14 residues. Trimming stripped 1 base from V and 4 bases from J, with 9 bases between. From germline, CDR1 is SEHNR and CDR2 FQNEAQ (reference sequence). The CDR3, as DNA: TGTGCCAGCAGCTTAGGAGGGTCGTCAGATACGCAGTATTTT. The encoded protein is CASSLGGSSDTQYF.

The V gene is TRBV7-8, the J gene TRBJ2-1; D is perhaps TRBD1 (6 bases). Germline-derived CDR1 and CDR2 are SGHVS and FQNEAQ. V was trimmed by 4 bases and J by 3 bases, leaving 10 bases between them. This CDR3 is 14 amino acids long. The CDR3 reads CASSSRTVYNEQFF. CDR3 nucleotides: TGTGCCAGCAGCTCTAGGACAGTCTACAATGAGCAGTTCTTC.

The rearrangement uses TRBV5-1 and TRBJ2-7, with D perhaps TRBD2 (5 bases). The CDR3 covers 13 residues. The germline V gene encodes CDR1 SGHRS and CDR2 YFSETQ. Trimming stripped 4 bases from V and 2 bases from J, with 10 bases between. DNA of the CDR3: TGCGCCAGCAGCATCGACGGGGCCTACGAGCAGTACTTC. This encodes CASSIDGAYEQYF.

The rearrangement links TRBV4-2 to TRBJ1-1, with 7 positions matching TRBD1. This CDR3 has 15 residues. The V gene end was trimmed by 3 bases and the J gene end by 2 bases; junction bases not matched to a gene: 6. CDR1 and CDR2 from the germline V gene are LGHNA and YNFKEQ. CDR3 in amino acids: CASSHFDRVNTEAFF. CDR3 nucleotides: TGTGCCAGCAGCCACTTTGACAGGGTTAACACTGAAGCTTTCTTT.